This TCR beta chain was sequenced in a study of Graves' ophthalmopathy and Graves' hyperthyroidism. Germline V CDR1 and CDR2: SEHNR, FQNEAQ (reference sequence). J gave up 13 bases and V 8 bases, and 8 bases lay outside the gene matches. The CDR3 has 12 residues. In donors with ophthalmopathy, activity was moderate-to-severe, with CAS ≥3, NOSPECS ≥4 and duration under 3 months. Additional autoimmune diseases, uncontrolled infections, pregnancy or lactation disqualified patients. Findings and caveats of the study: From stable hyperthyroidism, ophthalmopathy was separated by a 13-signature model with roughly 89% sensitivity and around 80% specificity. The blood repertoire also included most expanded thyroid clonotypes above 0.001 frequency.

Scientists amplified the TCR beta CDR3 regions from RNA transcripts. Following a first-round RT-PCR that used HTBI primers, a second-round multiplex PCR was carried out. TCRdb ran MiXCR on the multiplex PCR reads and lists one entry per CDR3 protein. The table has about 640,000 distinct CDR3 sequences, about 40% seen once. This clonotype was counted at least ten times. The antigen is undetermined. This clonotype was sampled from an adult man with Graves' ophthalmopathy. The chain employs TRBV7-9 and TRBJ1-6, with 7 bases aligning to TRBD1. The specimen sequenced was peripheral blood. CDR3 nucleotides: TGTGCCAGCCGACAGGGTGAAACTCCCCTCCACTTT. Translated, it gives CASRQGETPLHF.